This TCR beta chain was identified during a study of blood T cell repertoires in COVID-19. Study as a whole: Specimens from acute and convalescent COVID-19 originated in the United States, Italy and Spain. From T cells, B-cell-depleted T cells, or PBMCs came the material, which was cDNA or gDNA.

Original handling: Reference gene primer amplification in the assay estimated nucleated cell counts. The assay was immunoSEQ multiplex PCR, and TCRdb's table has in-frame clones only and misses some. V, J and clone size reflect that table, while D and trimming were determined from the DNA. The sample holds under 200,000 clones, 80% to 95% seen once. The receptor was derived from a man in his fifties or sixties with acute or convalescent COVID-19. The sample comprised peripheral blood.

The CDR3 DNA reads as TGTGCCAGTAAAGCCGGGGGGACGGCTTTCTTT. Protein sequence: CASKAGGTAFF. The chain couples TRBV19 to TRBJ1-1, with a weak D call TRBD1 (5 bases). The CDR3 has 11 amino acids. Between the trimmed V and J ends, which lost 7 bases and 11 bases, there was a span of 14 bases. CDR1 LNHDA and CDR2 SQIVND come from the germline V gene (reference sequence).